This entry concerns a single TCR beta chain. This entry is derived from a study of cytomegalovirus exposure and HLA in healthy donors. PCR primers comprised 60 Vbeta and 13 Jbeta primers. TCRdb keeps only in-frame clones here, not all; method: immunoSEQ multiplex PCR. The sample records approximately 120,000 clones, about 85% being singletons. The V end lost 7 bases, the J end lost 0 bases, and 10 bases lay between the germline ends. This CDR3 has 14 residues. Germline V gene lookup returns CDR1 ENHRY and CDR2 SYGVKD. This chain uses TRBV10-3 with TRBJ1-3, with D perhaps TRBD1 (5 bases). The sequence was obtained from a woman aged 25 to 45 in good health and CMV-seropositive. The sequencing sample was made of PBMCs. This CDR3 is CAITGGTSGNTIYF. The CDR3 coding sequence is TGTGCCATCACGGGGGGGACCTCTGGAAACACCATATATTTT.